This TCR beta chain was sequenced in a study of shared clonotypes between healthy human individuals. Per germline, CDR1 SGHDT and CDR2 YYEEEE. The V and J ends lost 0 bases and 5 bases respectively, with 13 bases between them. This CDR3 has 15 amino acids. Assay: immunoSEQ multiplex PCR; the TCRdb copy retains only in-frame clones and omits some. The table lists roughly 500,000 clones, around 85% of them singletons. This clone turned up a few times. This clonotype was sampled from a woman in her 40s in good health. Some clones in this sample may be carry-over from other donors' samples. The chain recombines TRBV5-6 with TRBJ2-3; D is perhaps TRBD2 (6 bases). The specimen was PBMCs. The CDR3 DNA reads TGTGCCAGCAGCTTGGAGCCTAGCGAGGGAGATACGCAGTATTTT. Its protein is CASSLEPSEGDTQYF.